The rows below give T cell receptor beta chains drawn from one sample of a study of T-cell reconstitution after alpha-beta-depleted transplantation in children. TCRdb re-called the PCR reads through MiXCR, storing one row per CDR3 protein. The sample yields fewer than 750,000 distinct CDR3 sequences, roughly 23% seen once. The specimen comprised PBMCs, mostly from graft donor cells, sampled 360 days after TCRalphabeta/CD19-depleted stem cell transplant. The receptors stem from a boy under two years old who had a stem cell transplant for acute myeloid leukemia, so the T cells may come from the graft donor. Both conserved end residues are trimmed from each CDR3. For some rows the clone size is stated as once, few or many, or as a class when expanded; others skip it.

J gene	clone size	V gene	CDR3 protein
TRBJ2-3	NA	TRBV12-3/TRBV12-4	ASSLKDRGGPDTQY
TRBJ1-6	NA	TRBV20-1	SARARDSGGNSPLH
TRBJ2-3	few	TRBV24-1	ATSDLGASTDTQY
TRBJ2-5	few	TRBV20-1	SARLAGAPQETQY
TRBJ2-3	many	TRBV12-3/TRBV12-4	ASRYSPGASTDTQY
TRBJ2-5	NA	TRBV27	ASSLRRDRGTETQY
TRBJ2-7	few	TRBV11-2	ASSFDTLPGQGGEQY
TRBJ2-3	NA	TRBV4-3	ASSQPGTGIDTQY
TRBJ1-2	NA	TRBV4-1	ASSQDRLPYGYT
TRBJ2-1	once	TRBV5-1	ASKDGGPSNNEQF
TRBJ1-1	NA	TRBV18	ASSPRHREDTEAF
TRBJ2-3	many	TRBV25-1	ASSGAGASTDTQY
TRBJ2-7	few	TRBV6-2/TRBV6-3	ASSFRGGKYEQY
TRBJ2-1	NA	TRBV29-1	SVGPWWNSYNEQF
TRBJ1-1	many	TRBV6-1	ASSGRANTEAF
TRBJ2-5	few	TRBV7-2	ASSLAEAGNTLYQETQY
TRBJ2-1	once	TRBV29-1	SVQGGYWDNEQF
TRBJ2-1	NA	TRBV5-1	ASSPYNEEIQF
TRBJ1-4	few	TRBV20-1	SARSYGAPGEKLF
TRBJ2-2	many	TRBV5-5	ASSRGTGRNAGELF
TRBJ2-1	NA	TRBV5-1	ASSLSGIYNEQF
TRBJ2-3	NA	TRBV28	ASRKAQRGRDTQY
TRBJ2-1	NA	TRBV24-1	ATSALAAGYDEQF
TRBJ2-1	NA	TRBV6-5	ASTSDGRYNEQF
TRBJ2-6	once	TRBV19	ASKHVRSGANVLT
TRBJ2-5	NA	TRBV6-2/TRBV6-3	ASSLLRTGQETQY
TRBJ1-1	many	TRBV5-1	ASSGAGTVEAF
TRBJ2-6	NA	TRBV9	ASSGDFSGANVLT
TRBJ2-1	NA	TRBV5-6	ASRLRGAHEQF
TRBJ2-3	many	TRBV27	ASSYVDTDTQY
TRBJ2-3	many	TRBV20-1	SARGTGTSGGANTQY
TRBJ1-2	NA	TRBV7-9	ASSLGQDNHYGYT
TRBJ2-3	many	TRBV6-5	ASSYSTDRDGTQY
TRBJ1-2	few	TRBV20-1	SARSVRGRGYT
TRBJ1-1	many	TRBV20-1	SARQDTEAF
TRBJ1-3	NA	TRBV25-1	ASSDAGSGNTIY
TRBJ2-3	many	TRBV24-1	ATYHNVPGLADTQY
TRBJ1-6	NA	TRBV20-1	SAPGTGGSPLH
TRBJ1-6	NA	TRBV7-9	ASSLEGGTLH
TRBJ1-5	NA	TRBV7-2	ASSYRTGSNQPQH
TRBJ1-5	NA	TRBV6-1	ASSDTGTGYHQPQH
TRBJ1-2	many	TRBV12-3/TRBV12-4	ASSPDRGYGYT
TRBJ1-1	many	TRBV12-3/TRBV12-4	ASSLTGYTEAF
TRBJ1-5	many	TRBV5-5	ASSGDHSNQPQH
TRBJ2-3	many	TRBV29-1	SADIDHDTDTQY
TRBJ2-7	few	TRBV7-2	ASSLGIPEQY